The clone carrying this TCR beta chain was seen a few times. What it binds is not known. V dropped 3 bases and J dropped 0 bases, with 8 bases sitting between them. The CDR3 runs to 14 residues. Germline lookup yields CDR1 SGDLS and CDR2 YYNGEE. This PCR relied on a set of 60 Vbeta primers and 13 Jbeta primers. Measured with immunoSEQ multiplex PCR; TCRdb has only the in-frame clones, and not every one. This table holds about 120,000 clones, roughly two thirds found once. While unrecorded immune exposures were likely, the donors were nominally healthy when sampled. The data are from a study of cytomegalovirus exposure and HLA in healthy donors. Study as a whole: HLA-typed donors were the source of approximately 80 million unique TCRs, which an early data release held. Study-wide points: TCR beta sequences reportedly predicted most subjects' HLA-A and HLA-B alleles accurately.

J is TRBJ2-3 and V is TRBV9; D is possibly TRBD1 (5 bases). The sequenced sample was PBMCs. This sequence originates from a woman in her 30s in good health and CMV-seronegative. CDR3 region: CASSARASTDTQYF. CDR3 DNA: TGTGCCAGCAGCGCCAGGGCTAGCACAGATACGCAGTATTTT.